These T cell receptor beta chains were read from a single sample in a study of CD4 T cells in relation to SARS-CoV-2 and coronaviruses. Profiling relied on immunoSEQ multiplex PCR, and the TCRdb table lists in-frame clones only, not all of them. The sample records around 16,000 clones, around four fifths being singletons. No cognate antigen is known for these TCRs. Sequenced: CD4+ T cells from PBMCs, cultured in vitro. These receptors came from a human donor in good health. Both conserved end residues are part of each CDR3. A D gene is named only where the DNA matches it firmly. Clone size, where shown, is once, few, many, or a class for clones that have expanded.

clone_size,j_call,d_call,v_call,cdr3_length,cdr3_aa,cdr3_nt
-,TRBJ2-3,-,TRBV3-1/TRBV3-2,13,CASSQLVWDTQYF,TGTGCCAGCAGCCAACTAGTTTGGGATACGCAGTATTTT
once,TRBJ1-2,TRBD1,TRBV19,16,CASSIDGTGGPGGYTF,TGTGCCAGTAGTATAGATGGGACAGGGGGTCCGGGTGGCTACACCTTC
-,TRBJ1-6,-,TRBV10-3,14,CAISDGTFASPLHF,TGTGCCATCAGTGACGGGACATTTGCATCACCCCTCCACTTT
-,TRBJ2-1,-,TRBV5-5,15,CASSSGLLSYNEQFF,TGTGCCAGCAGCTCAGGACTCCTCTCCTACAATGAGCAGTTCTTC
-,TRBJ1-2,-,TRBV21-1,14,CASSHRTENYGYTF,TGTGCCAGCAGCCACAGGACGGAGAACTATGGCTACACCTTC
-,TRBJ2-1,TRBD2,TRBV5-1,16,CASSLATSGGYNEQFF,TGCGCCAGCAGCTTGGCCACTAGCGGGGGGTACAATGAGCAGTTCTTC
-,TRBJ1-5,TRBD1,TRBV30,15,CAWSGDRGSNQPQHF,TGTGCCTGGAGTGGGGACAGGGGGTCGAATCAGCCCCAGCATTTT
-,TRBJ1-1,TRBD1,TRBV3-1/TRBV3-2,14,CASRTGGLNTEAFF,TGTGCCAGCCGCACAGGGGGCCTGAACACTGAAGCTTTCTTT
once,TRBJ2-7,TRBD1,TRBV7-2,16,CASSLFGTDISYEQYF,TGTGCCAGCAGCTTATTTGGGACAGACATCTCCTACGAGCAGTACTTC
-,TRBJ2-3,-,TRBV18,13,CASSPIEADTQYF,TGTGCCAGCTCACCAATAGAGGCAGATACGCAGTATTTT
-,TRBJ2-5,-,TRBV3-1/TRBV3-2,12,CASSQIEETQYF,TGTGCCAGCAGCCAAATTGAAGAGACCCAGTACTTC
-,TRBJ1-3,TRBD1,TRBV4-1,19,CASSLVTGTGGADGNTIYF,TGCGCCAGCAGCCTTGTTACCGGGACAGGGGGCGCGGATGGAAACACCATATATTTT
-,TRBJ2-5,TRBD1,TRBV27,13,CASSFLGQGTQYF,TGTGCCAGCAGTTTTTTGGGACAGGGGACCCAGTACTTC
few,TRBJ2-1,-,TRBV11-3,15,CASSLDGSGLGEQFF,TGTGCCAGCAGCTTAGACGGTAGCGGTCTGGGTGAGCAGTTCTTC
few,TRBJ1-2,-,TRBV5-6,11,CASSLRDGYTF,TGTGCCAGCAGCTTGCGGGACGGCTACACCTTC
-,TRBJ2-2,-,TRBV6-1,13,CASSDLHTGELFF,TGTGCCAGCAGTGATCTTCACACCGGGGAGCTGTTTTTT
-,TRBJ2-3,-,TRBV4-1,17,CASSQAPFGWGTDTQYF,TGCGCCAGCAGCCAAGCCCCGTTCGGTTGGGGCACAGATACGCAGTATTTT
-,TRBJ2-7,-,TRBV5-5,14,CASSLFRVSYEQYF,TGTGCCAGCAGCTTGTTTAGGGTTTCGTACGAGCAGTACTTC
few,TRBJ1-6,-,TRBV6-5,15,CASSYSGVGSSPLHF,TGTGCCAGCAGTTACTCGGGAGTAGGTAGTTCACCCCTCCACTTT
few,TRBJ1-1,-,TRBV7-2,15,CASSPRGAENTEAFF,TGTGCCAGCAGCCCCCGCGGGGCCGAGAACACTGAAGCTTTCTTT
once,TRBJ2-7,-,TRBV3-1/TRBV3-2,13,CASSQDGVSEQYF,TGTGCCAGCAGCCAAGACGGAGTAAGCGAGCAGTACTTC
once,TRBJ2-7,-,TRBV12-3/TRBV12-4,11,CASRSPYEQYF,TGTGCCAGCAGGAGTCCCTACGAGCAGTACTTC
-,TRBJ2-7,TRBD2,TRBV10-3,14,CAIRAGTSAYEQYF,TGTGCCATCAGAGCCGGGACTAGCGCCTACGAGCAGTACTTC
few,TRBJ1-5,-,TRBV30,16,CAWSVGMSYSNQPQHF,TGTGCCTGGAGTGTAGGTATGAGTTATAGCAATCAGCCCCAGCATTTT
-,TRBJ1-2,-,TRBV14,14,CASSQDQGNYGYTF,TGTGCCAGCAGCCAAGATCAGGGAAACTATGGCTACACCTTC
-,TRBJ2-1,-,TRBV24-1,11,CATRQDNEQFF,TGTGCCACCAGGCAAGACAATGAGCAGTTCTTC
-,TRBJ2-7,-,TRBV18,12,CASSPLGDEQYF,TGTGCCAGCTCACCGTTGGGCGACGAGCAGTACTTC
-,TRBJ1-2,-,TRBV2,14,CASSDSRQNYGYTF,TGTGCCAGCAGTGATAGTCGGCAGAACTATGGCTACACCTTC
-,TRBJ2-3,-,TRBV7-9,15,CASSLVRQGGDTQYF,TGTGCCAGCAGCTTAGTCCGGCAGGGCGGAGATACGCAGTATTTT